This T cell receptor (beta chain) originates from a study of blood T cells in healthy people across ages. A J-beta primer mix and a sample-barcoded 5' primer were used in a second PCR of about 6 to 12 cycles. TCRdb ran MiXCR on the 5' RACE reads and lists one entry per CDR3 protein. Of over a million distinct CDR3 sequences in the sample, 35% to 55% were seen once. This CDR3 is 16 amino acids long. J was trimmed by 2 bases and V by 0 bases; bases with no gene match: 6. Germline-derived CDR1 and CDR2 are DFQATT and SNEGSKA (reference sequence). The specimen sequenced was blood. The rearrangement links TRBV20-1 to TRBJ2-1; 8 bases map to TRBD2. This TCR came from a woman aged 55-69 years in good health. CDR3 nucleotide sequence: TGCAGTGCTAGAGATCCAGCGGGAGCCACCTACAATGAGCAGTTCTTC. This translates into CSARDPAGATYNEQFF.